This T cell receptor (beta chain) was found in a study of T cells after posttransplantation cyclophosphamide. Notes on the study in general: Recipient CMV seropositivity and CMV reactivation strongly tracked TRB clonality.

Turning to this clone: Its antigen is not identified.

Libraries were prepared by immunoSEQ multiplex PCR; TCRdb keeps only in-frame clonotypes and omits some of them. The top ten clones hold 15% of a sample with fewer than 15,000 clones, roughly 1.9% of them seen once. A marrow graft followed busulfan-fludarabine conditioning, with cyclophosphamide on days +3 and +4. Germline assignment: CDR1 MRHNA and CDR2 SNTAGT. Unmatched junction bases numbered 4, after V lost 0 bases and J lost 8 bases. The CDR3 has 14 amino acids. The chain links TRBV6-4 to TRBJ1-2; 9 bases align to TRBD1. This TCR came from a male patient aged 30 to 39 who received an allogeneic stem cell transplant from a related donor, was CMV-positive, and had no GVHD. Among the T cells, some may be from the graft donor. The input for sequencing was PBMCs, taken after allogeneic stem cell transplant with posttransplant cyclophosphamide. CDR3 DNA sequence: TGTGCCAGCAGTGACTCCGGGACAGGGTCCGGCTACACCTTC. It yields the protein CASSDSGTGSGYTF.